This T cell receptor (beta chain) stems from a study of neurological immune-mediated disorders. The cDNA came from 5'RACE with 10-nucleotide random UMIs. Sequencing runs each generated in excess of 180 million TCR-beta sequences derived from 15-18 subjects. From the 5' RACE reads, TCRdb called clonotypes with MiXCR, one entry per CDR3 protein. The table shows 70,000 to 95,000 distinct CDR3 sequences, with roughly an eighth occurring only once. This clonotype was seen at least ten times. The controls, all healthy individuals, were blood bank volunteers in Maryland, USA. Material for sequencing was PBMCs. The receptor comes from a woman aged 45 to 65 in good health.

The CDR3 nucleotides are TGTGCCAGCAGTTTCCCCAGGGTAGCCAAAAACATTCAGTACTTC. Its translation is CASSFPRVAKNIQYF. The chain is built from TRBV12-3 or TRBV12-4 and TRBJ2-4; D is perhaps TRBD1 (5 bases). There are 15 residues in the CDR3. The V end was cut by 3 bases, the J end by 0 bases, with 9 bases between.